The clone carrying this T cell receptor beta chain showed up just once. Antigen specificity is unknown. Trimming took 2 bases from V and 4 from J, leaving 17 bases between them. This CDR3 comprises 16 residues. CDR1 and CDR2 (germline): MNHNS, SASEGT. This sample was included in a study of Ad26.COV2.S vaccination and SARS-CoV-2 variants. Overall study context: Donor participated within the Ad26.COV2.S arm of the COV1001 trial.

The treatment denotes: roughly 18 received Ad26.COV2.S at low or high dose, single or two shots; five or six received placebo; per-sample allocation not given. It was on day 63 after the first vaccine or placebo injection that samples were taken. Study results and limitations: Non-spike TCR breadth was similar in vaccine and placebo recipients. People given the vaccine had a wider spike-specific TCR breadth than placebo recipients did.

Clones were read by immunoSEQ multiplex PCR, and TCRdb kept only the in-frame ones, dropping some. Among some 390,000 clones listed, 88% were seen once. The receptor was derived from a person aged 18-60 years who received the Ad26.COV2.S COVID-19 vaccine or a placebo. The rearrangement joins TRBV6-1 to TRBJ1-1; tentative D call: TRBD1 (5 bases). Here the sequenced sample was peripheral blood, taken in a trial of Ad26.COV2.S vaccine versus placebo. CDR3 loop: CASSERGPGMGTEAFF. In nucleotides, the CDR3 is TGTGCCAGCAGTGAAAGGGGACCGGGCATGGGCACTGAAGCTTTCTTT.